This T cell receptor beta chain appears in the sequencing data of a study of blood T cell repertoires in COVID-19. Concerning this clone itself: At the DNA level, this CDR3 is encoded by other sequences in the same sample as well.

Germline V CDR1 and CDR2: SGDLS, YYNGEE. This CDR3 is 14 amino acids long. The germline V and J ends were trimmed by 3 bases and 1 base, with 10 bases remaining between them. Sequencing used immunoSEQ multiplex PCR; TCRdb keeps in-frame clones, though not all of them. The sample carries almost 95,000 clones, around 85% recorded once. The gene calls are TRBV9 and TRBJ1-1; D is unresolved. This clonotype was obtained from a woman aged 60-75 years with COVID-19, enrolled during active disease. Sequencing was performed on peripheral blood. The DNA of the CDR3 is TGTGCCAGCAGCGCCCAAACGGGGAACACTGAAGCTTTCTTT. This translates into CASSAQTGNTEAFF.